Below, 22 T cell receptor beta chains from the same sample are listed, as sequenced in a study of T-cell memory formation after mild COVID-19. TCRdb analysed the 5' RACE reads with MiXCR anew, one entry per CDR3 protein. The sample has fewer than 450,000 distinct CDR3 sequences; more than 20% are singletons. Sequences were obtained from PBMCs or a T cell subset sorted from them (not recorded which). All receptors come from an adult woman who had mild COVID-19 (a few samples of this study predate the infection). Cell type and time point are not known.

In its sample, this clonotype was seen a few times. This chain connects TRBV7-6 to TRBJ2-2, with TRBD2 matching 10 bases. The CDR3 spans 16 residues. The germline CDR1 and CDR2 sequences are SGHVS and FNYEAQ. V trimming: 7 bases; J trimming: 4 bases; junction bases outside the gene matches: 9. DNA for the CDR3: TGTGCCAGCACCACCTTAGCGGGGGGCCGCACCGGGGAGCTGTTTTTT. Amino acid sequence: CASTTLAGGRTGELFF.

The rearrangement uses TRBV4-2 and TRBJ2-3; 11 bases line up with TRBD2. CDR3 length equals 14 residues. Germline CDR1 is LGHNA and CDR2 is YNFKEQ. V was clipped by 0 bases and J by 14 bases; unmatched bases: 7. The CDR3 DNA is TGTGCCAGCAGCCAAGAAAATAGCGGGGGGGGCCGGTATTTT. This sequence encodes CASSQENSGGGRYF.

Only one count was recorded for this clonotype. This rearrangement joins TRBV5-4 to TRBJ1-1; 7 bases line up with TRBD1. Germline-derived CDR1 and CDR2 are SGHNT and YYREEE (reference sequence). With 0 bases clipped from V and 3 bases from J, the junction kept 5 bases outside the gene matches. The CDR3 totals 15 residues. CDR3: CASSLGTGVHTEAFF. The CDR3 coding sequence is TGTGCCAGCAGCTTGGGAACAGGGGTGCACACTGAAGCTTTCTTT.

The chain has TRBV7-8 and TRBJ2-3, with D possibly TRBD2 on 7 matching bases. There are 17 residues in the CDR3. Per germline, CDR1 SGHVS and CDR2 FQNEAQ. V dropped 7 bases and J dropped 1 base, with 21 bases sitting between them. The CDR3 here is CASTTLGGGGRTDTQYF. The CDR3 DNA reads TGTGCCAGCACCACCTTGGGGGGGGGCGGGCGCACAGATACGCAGTATTTT.

This rearrangement joins TRBV12-3 or TRBV12-4 to TRBJ1-2, with D unresolved. The CDR3 has 13 amino acids. The V and J ends lost 6 bases and 7 bases respectively, with 15 bases between them. The CDR3 DNA reads as TGTGCCAGCAGCCCGATGATCGGTGGTGGCTACACCTTC. Amino acid sequence: CASSPMIGGGYTF.

The chain links TRBV6-1 to TRBJ1-2, with TRBD1 identical over 8 bases. The J segment lost 5 bases and the V segment lost 5 bases, leaving 7 bases of the junction unmatched. The CDR3 spans 14 residues. The germline gives CDR1 MNHNS, CDR2 SASEGT. The CDR3 nucleotides read TGTGCCAGCAGTACAGGACAGGGACAGTATGGCTACACCTTC. Encoded protein: CASSTGQGQYGYTF.

This clonotype was counted between two and nine times. V usage is TRBV4-2 and J usage is TRBJ2-7, with D possibly being TRBD1 (6 bases). V lost 4 bases and J lost 6, with 13 bases in between. The germline V gene has CDR1 LGHNA and CDR2 YNFKEQ. CDR3 length equals 13 residues. The CDR3 nucleotides are TGTGCCAGCAGCCCCTCACAGGGTTTCGAGCAGTACTTC. Translating it yields CASSPSQGFEQYF.

This clonotype was counted a few times. The rearrangement uses TRBV7-9 and TRBJ2-7; D unclear. The CDR3 is made up of 14 amino acids. CDR1 SEHNR and CDR2 FQNEAQ come from the germline V gene (reference sequence). V dropped 2 bases and J dropped 3 bases, with 11 bases sitting between them. This chain's CDR3 is CASSLIPVDYEQYF. DNA of the CDR3: TGTGCCAGCAGCTTAATCCCGGTCGACTACGAGCAGTACTTC.

This clonotype was detected many times. This chain connects TRBV11-2 to TRBJ1-1; TRBD1 is a possible D gene (6 bases). V was trimmed by 2 bases and J by 1 base, leaving 8 bases between them. Germline CDR1 reads SGHAT; CDR2 reads FQNNGV. The CDR3 loop spans 14 amino acids. CDR3 protein: CASSLQQGNTEAFF. The CDR3 bases are TGTGCCAGCAGCTTACAACAGGGGAACACTGAAGCTTTCTTT. Looking up the rest from reference TRBV11-2 and TRBJ1-1 gives the full variable domain: EAGVAQSPRYKIIEKRQSVAFWCNPISGHATLYWYQQILGQGPKLLIQFQNNGVVDDSQLPKDRFSAERLKGVDSTLKIQPAKLEDSAVYLCASSLQQGNTEAFFGQGTRLTVV.

This chain joins TRBV4-1 and TRBJ2-1; D is undetermined. The CDR3 has 12 residues. CDR1 MGHRA and CDR2 YSYEKL come from the germline V gene. The germline V and J ends were trimmed by 2 bases and 9 bases, with 8 bases remaining between them. The CDR3 DNA sequence: TGCGCCAGCAGCCAACAAGGGTTTGAGCAGTTCTTC. Protein sequence: CASSQQGFEQFF.

At least ten counts were recorded for this clonotype. The chain carries TRBV4-1 and TRBJ2-6, with D perhaps matching TRBD1 or TRBD2 (6 bases each). CDR1 is MGHRA, CDR2 YSYEKL, per germline. Between the trimmed V and J ends, which lost 0 bases and 4 bases, there was a span of 16 bases. The CDR3 is 18 amino acids. The CDR3 bases are TGCGCCAGCAGCCAAGATATGACGGGGGCGGTCGGGGCCAACGTCCTGACTTTC. Amino acid sequence: CASSQDMTGAVGANVLTF.

In its sample, this clonotype was seen a few times. The V and J genes are TRBV3-1 and TRBJ2-7, with 11 bases lining up with TRBD2. Trimming cost V 4 bases and J 4 bases; bases outside gene matches: 3. This CDR3 comprises 14 residues. From germline, CDR1 is LGHDT and CDR2 YNNKEL (reference sequence). CDR3 loop: CASSRPSGRYEQYF. For the CDR3, the DNA is TGTGCCAGCAGCCGTCCTAGCGGGAGGTACGAGCAGTACTTC.

This rearrangement joins TRBV9 to TRBJ2-1; possibly TRBD2 for D (6 bases). This CDR3 has 15 amino acids. Germline V lookup: CDR1 SGDLS, CDR2 YYNGEE. V was clipped by 4 bases and J by 4 bases, with 15 bases between them. The CDR3 DNA reads as TGTGCCAGCAGCCCCCCGGGACTGGGATACAATGAGCAGTTCTTC. Protein: CASSPPGLGYNEQFF. Combining the CDR3 with reference TRBV9 and TRBJ2-1 gives the whole variable domain DSGVTQTPKHLITATGQRVTLRCSPRSGDLSVYWYQQSLDQGLQFLIQYYNGEERAKGNILERFSAQQFPDLHSELNLSSLELGDSALYFCASSPPGLGYNEQFFGPGTRLTVL.

This clonotype was detected many times. This CDR3 is CASSPRASRDNEQFF. The CDR3 bases are TGTGCCAGCAGTCCCCGAGCTAGCAGAGACAATGAGCAGTTCTTC. The chain combines TRBV27 with TRBJ2-1; TRBD2 might be the D (5 bases). Between the trimmed V and J ends, which lost 5 bases and 5 bases, there was a span of 16 bases. Germline values: CDR1 MNHEY, CDR2 SMNVEV (reference sequence). This CDR3 has 15 residues.

In this sample, this clonotype turned up a few times. The V gene is TRBV27, the J gene TRBJ2-1; 13 nucleotides agree with TRBD2. The CDR3 is 16 residues long. Germline loops: CDR1 MNHEY, CDR2 SMNVEV (reference sequence). The J segment lost 4 bases and the V segment lost 4 bases, leaving 4 bases of the junction unmatched. CDR3 sequence reads: CASSSGTSGAYNEQFF. CDR3 nucleotide sequence: TGTGCCAGCAGTTCAGGGACTAGCGGGGCTTACAATGAGCAGTTCTTC.

This clonotype has just a few counts. The V call is TRBV6-4, the J call TRBJ1-1; D gene unclear. Trimming left V 3 bases short and J 5 bases short, with 13 bases between. This CDR3 contains 14 residues. CDR1 is MRHNA, CDR2 SNTAGT, per germline. The CDR3 protein is CASSEKGSGTEAFF. In DNA form, the CDR3 reads TGTGCCAGCAGTGAAAAGGGTAGTGGGACTGAAGCTTTCTTT.

The chain employs TRBV11-1 and TRBJ1-1; D gene unclear. The CDR3 sequence is 13 residues long. The V gene's germline CDR1 is SGHAT and CDR2 FQDESV (reference sequence). Deletions cut 7 bases from V and 2 bases from J, with 11 bases between. CDR3 sequence: CASTIGPNTEAFF. DNA of the CDR3: TGTGCCAGCACCATAGGGCCTAACACTGAAGCTTTCTTT.

The rearrangement joins TRBV29-1 to TRBJ2-7; 8 bases align to TRBD2. CDR1 is SQVTM, CDR2 ANQGSEA, per germline. Unmatched junction bases numbered 4, after V lost 0 bases and J lost 0 bases. CDR3 length equals 15 residues. CDR3 region: CSVEEGGRPSYEQYF. In nucleotides, the CDR3 is TGCAGCGTTGAAGAAGGCGGGAGGCCCTCCTACGAGCAGTACTTC.

This clonotype has a handful of counts. The V call is TRBV20-1, the J call TRBJ2-7; TRBD2 matches 11 bases. Germline V gives CDR1 DFQATT, CDR2 SNEGSKA (reference sequence). This CDR3 contains 13 residues. V shed 6 bases and J 2 bases; nucleotides not matched to a gene: 3. The CDR3 sequence: CSATSGMTYEQYF. CDR3 nucleotides: TGCAGTGCGACTAGCGGGATGACCTACGAGCAGTACTTC.

This clonotype was seen a few times. The chain is built from TRBV7-9 and TRBJ2-1; TRBD1 matches 7 bases. J lost 8 bases, V lost 5 bases, and 3 bases had no gene match. In germline, CDR1 is SEHNR, CDR2 FQNEAQ (reference sequence). This CDR3 contains 12 residues. The CDR3 loop is CASSQQGYEQFF. The CDR3 DNA follows: TGTGCCAGCAGCCAACAGGGGTATGAGCAGTTCTTC.

This clonotype was observed a few times. One junction end does not reproduce the germline sequence, and a read error may be involved. V usage is TRBV7-8 and J usage is TRBJ1-1; TRBD1 might be the D (6 bases). CDR1 SGHVS and CDR2 FQNEAQ come from the germline V gene. The CDR3 totals 15 residues. The CDR3: CASSSASQGNAEAFF. The CDR3 nucleotides read TGTGCCAGCAGCTCCGCTTCCCAGGGGAACGCTGAAGCTTTCTTT.

Concerning this clonotype: This may be a read error, as it is one base from a much larger clone. This chain connects TRBV5-6 to TRBJ1-1, with D hard to call. This CDR3 has 14 amino acids. V shed 0 bases and J shed 1 base, with 7 bases lying between them. CDR1 is SGHDT and CDR2 is YYEEEE in the germline V gene. CDR3 in amino acids: CASSLVRRNTEAFF. Written as DNA, the CDR3 is TGTGCCAGCAGCTTGGTCAGGCGGAACACTGAAGCTTTCTTT.